The present T cell receptor beta chain was sequenced within a study of T-cell reconstitution after alpha-beta-depleted transplantation in children. General observations from the study: When one year had passed after transplant, most T-cell counts and diversity came from newly produced T cells. Surviving recipient T cells and thymic progenitors produced the high day-60 TCRbeta diversity seen in some patients.

Using unique molecular identifiers, the investigators prepared the TCRbeta library. TCRdb reprocessed the PCR reads with MiXCR, giving one entry per CDR3 protein. The sample contains about a million distinct CDR3 sequences, about 29% of which appear only once. Concerning this clonotype itself: The antigen is not known.

The CDR3 runs to 15 residues. Germline CDR1 KGHSH, CDR2 LQKENI. Trimming stripped 4 bases from V and 1 base from J, with 11 bases between. The chain is built from TRBV18 and TRBJ2-4; D might be TRBD1 (6 bases). Sequenced here: PBMCs, mostly from graft donor cells, sampled 360 days after TCRalphabeta/CD19-depleted stem cell transplant. This sequence originates from a boy under two years old who had a stem cell transplant for SCID, so the T cells may come from the graft donor. Written as DNA, the CDR3 is TGTGCCAGCTCACACAGGGTGTCTGCCAAAAACATTCAGTACTTC. Translated: CASSHRVSAKNIQYF.